Following are 16 T cell receptor beta chains from one sample sequenced in a study of cytomegalovirus exposure and HLA in healthy donors. Primers: 60 Vbeta forward and 13 Jbeta reverse. TCRdb's copy holds only in-frame clones and misses some; the assay was immunoSEQ multiplex PCR. There are about 120,000 clones in the sample; roughly 80% occur only once, and more than 1.4% lies in the top ten. The sample comprised PBMCs. The source is a woman aged 18-29 years in good health and CMV-seronegative.

In DNA form, the CDR3 reads TGTGCCAGCAGCGTAGCCGGACAGGGAGACGCTGGCTACACCTTC. Residues: CASSVAGQGDAGYTF. V usage is TRBV9 and J usage is TRBJ1-2; 8 bases fit TRBD1. The length of the CDR3 is 15 residues. Per the germline V gene, CDR1 is SGDLS and CDR2 is YYNGEE. V gave up 0 bases and J gave up 7 bases; unmatched junction bases: 8.

The chain employs TRBV11-3 and TRBJ2-7; 7 positions agree with TRBD1. Germline V gene sequence: CDR1 SGHNT, CDR2 YENEEA. The CDR3 spans 12 residues. J was trimmed by 6 bases and V by 5 bases; bases with no gene match: 4. The CDR3 reads CASSKAGGEQYF. The CDR3, as DNA: TGTGCCAGCAGCAAAGCAGGGGGCGAGCAGTACTTC. Complete variable domain (other parts from reference TRBV11-3 and TRBJ2-7): EAGVVQSPRYKIIEKKQPVAFWCNPISGHNTLYWYLQNLGQGPELLIRYENEEAVDDSQLPKDRFSAERLKGVDSTLKIQPAELGDSAVYLCASSKAGGEQYFGPGTRLTVT.

This clone has a handful of counts. V usage is TRBV5-4 and J usage is TRBJ1-1, with a weak D call TRBD1 (5 bases). Looked up from germline, CDR1 is SGHNT and CDR2 is YYREEE (reference sequence). The CDR3 has 13 amino acids. Trimming took 4 bases from V and 4 from J, leaving 11 bases between them. CDR3 amino acids: CASSRRQFTEAFF. The CDR3 DNA reads TGTGCCAGCAGCCGGAGACAGTTCACTGAAGCTTTCTTT.

The chain has TRBV5-1 and TRBJ1-2; TRBD1 aligns across 10 bases. This CDR3 comprises 15 residues. V dropped 0 bases and J dropped 7; count of bases not matched to a gene: 6. The germline V gene has CDR1 SGHRS and CDR2 YFSETQ. CDR3 loop: CASSLVGQGLSGYTF. DNA of the CDR3: TGCGCCAGCAGCTTGGTGGGACAGGGGCTATCTGGCTACACCTTC. The complete variable domain, with remaining parts taken from reference TRBV5-1 and TRBJ1-2, reads KAGVTQTPRYLIKTRGQQVTLSCSPISGHRSVSWYQQTPGQGLQFLFEYFSETQRNKGNFPGRFSGRQFSNSRSEMNVSTLELGDSALYLCASSLVGQGLSGYTFGSGTRLTVV.

This clone was seen a single time. The V call is TRBV29-1, the J call TRBJ2-3; 7 nucleotides match TRBD2. The CDR3 is made up of 15 amino acids. The V and J ends lost 1 base and 0 bases, in that order; junction bases with no gene match: 4. From germline, CDR1 is SQVTM and CDR2 ANQGSEA. The CDR3 is CSVEGKGLSTDTQYF. For the CDR3, the DNA is TGCAGCGTTGAAGGGAAGGGACTAAGCACAGATACGCAGTATTTT.

The genes are TRBV18 and TRBJ2-7; 7 bases map to TRBD1. The length of the CDR3 is 15 residues. The V segment lost 2 bases and the J segment 2 bases; nucleotides outside the gene matches: 6. From germline, CDR1 is KGHSH and CDR2 LQKENI. The CDR3 nucleotides are TGTGCCAGCTCACCAGAGACAGGGTCCCCCTACGAGCAGTACTTC. Translating it yields CASSPETGSPYEQYF.

The chain joins TRBV4-2 to TRBJ2-5; the match to TRBD1 covers 11 bases. The DNA end lines up better with TRBJ2-7; the J call may be wrong. This CDR3 has 16 residues. Germline values: CDR1 LGHNA, CDR2 YNFKEQ. CDR3 DNA: TGTGCCAGCAGCCAAGCGGAGGGGGACAGGGGGTCCGAGCAGTACTTC. It codes for CASSQAEGDRGSEQYF.

The genes are TRBV2 and TRBJ2-5, with TRBD2 matching 7 bases. With V trimmed by 7 bases and J by 4 bases, 3 bases remained unmatched. CDR3 length equals 12 residues. Looked up from germline, CDR1 is SNHLY and CDR2 is FYNNEI. DNA for the CDR3: TGTGCCAGCATGTCTAGCGGAGAGACCCAGTACTTC. Translation: CASMSSGETQYF.

The J gene is TRBJ2-1, the V gene TRBV19; maybe TRBD1 (6 bases). V was pared by 9 bases and J by 9 bases, with 15 bases between. Germline V gives CDR1 LNHDA, CDR2 SQIVND (reference sequence). This CDR3 contains 12 residues. Here the CDR3 reads CASQQGEGEQFF. The CDR3 DNA follows: TGTGCCAGCCAACAGGGCGAGGGTGAGCAGTTCTTC. Combining the CDR3 with reference TRBV19 and TRBJ2-1 gives the whole variable domain DGGITQSPKYLFRKEGQNVTLSCEQNLNHDAMYWYRQDPGQGLRLIYYSQIVNDFQKGDIAEGYSVSREKKESFPLTVTSAQKNPTAFYLCASQQGEGEQFFGPGTRLTVL.

This chain uses TRBV25-1 with TRBJ2-2, with 11 positions matching TRBD1. This CDR3 spans 15 amino acids. CDR1 and CDR2 from the germline V gene are MGHDK and SYGVNS. J gave up 4 bases and V 4 bases, and 2 bases lay outside the gene matches. CDR3 protein: CASSADRGPTGELFF. The CDR3 DNA reads as TGTGCCAGCAGTGCGGACAGGGGGCCCACCGGGGAGCTGTTTTTT. Using reference TRBV25-1 and TRBJ2-2 for the parts outside the CDR3, the full variable domain is EADIYQTPRYLVIGTGKKITLECSQTMGHDKMYWYQQDPGMELHLIHYSYGVNSTEKGDLSSESTVSRIRTEHFPLTLESARPSHTSQYLCASSADRGPTGELFFGEGSRLTVL.

The chain carries TRBV7-2 and TRBJ2-7, with 11 bases identical to TRBD1. With V trimmed by 5 bases and J by 2 bases, 14 bases remained unmatched. This CDR3 has 18 amino acids. Germline V gene data show CDR1 as SGHTA and CDR2 as FQGNSA. The CDR3 protein is CASSDRRTGGISTYEQYF. The CDR3 DNA is TGTGCCAGCAGCGACAGAAGGACAGGGGGCATCTCGACCTACGAGCAGTACTTC.

This chain connects TRBV5-6 to TRBJ2-7, with D perhaps matching TRBD2 (6 bases). Between the trimmed V and J ends, which lost 7 bases and 3 bases, there was a span of 14 bases. This CDR3 contains 13 residues. The germline V gene encodes CDR1 SGHDT and CDR2 YYEEEE. CDR3 DNA: TGTGCCAGCGGGGGAGGCGGGAACTACGAGCAGTACTTC. Residues: CASGGGGNYEQYF.

V usage is TRBV7-2 and J usage is TRBJ2-7; D is unclear. Germline V gene sequence: CDR1 SGHTA, CDR2 FQGNSA. CDR3 length: 14 amino acids. V lost 1 base and J 3 bases, leaving 10 bases between the germline ends. The CDR3 here is CASSLESWSYEQYF. CDR3 nucleotide sequence: TGTGCCAGCAGCTTAGAATCCTGGAGCTACGAGCAGTACTTC.

The chain is built from TRBV7-2 and TRBJ2-1; no definite D call. CDR3 length: 11 amino acids. The V end lost 11 bases, the J end lost 10 bases, and 15 bases lay between the germline ends. From germline, CDR1 is SGHTA and CDR2 FQGNSA. CDR3 nucleotide sequence: TGTGCCGGGTCGCTGGCCGGGGAGCAGTTCTTC. Translating gives CAGSLAGEQFF.

The chain links TRBV28 to TRBJ1-4; D might be TRBD1 (6 bases). CDR1 and CDR2 from the germline V gene are MDHEN and SYDVKM. V was clipped by 8 bases and J by 0 bases, with 22 bases between them. The CDR3 has 18 residues. The CDR3 loop reads CASGDGRGEIATNEKLFF. The CDR3 DNA reads as TGTGCCAGCGGCGATGGGAGGGGGGAAATTGCAACTAATGAAAAACTGTTTTTT.

The chain couples TRBV7-9 to TRBJ2-1, with a possible D match to TRBD1 (6 bases). The germline V and J ends were trimmed by 5 bases and 2 bases, with 13 bases remaining between them. This CDR3 is built from 15 residues. Germline loops: CDR1 SEHNR, CDR2 FQNEAQ (reference sequence). The CDR3 protein is CASSPWGQAYNEQFF. Written as DNA, the CDR3 is TGTGCCAGCAGCCCTTGGGGGCAAGCCTACAATGAGCAGTTCTTC.